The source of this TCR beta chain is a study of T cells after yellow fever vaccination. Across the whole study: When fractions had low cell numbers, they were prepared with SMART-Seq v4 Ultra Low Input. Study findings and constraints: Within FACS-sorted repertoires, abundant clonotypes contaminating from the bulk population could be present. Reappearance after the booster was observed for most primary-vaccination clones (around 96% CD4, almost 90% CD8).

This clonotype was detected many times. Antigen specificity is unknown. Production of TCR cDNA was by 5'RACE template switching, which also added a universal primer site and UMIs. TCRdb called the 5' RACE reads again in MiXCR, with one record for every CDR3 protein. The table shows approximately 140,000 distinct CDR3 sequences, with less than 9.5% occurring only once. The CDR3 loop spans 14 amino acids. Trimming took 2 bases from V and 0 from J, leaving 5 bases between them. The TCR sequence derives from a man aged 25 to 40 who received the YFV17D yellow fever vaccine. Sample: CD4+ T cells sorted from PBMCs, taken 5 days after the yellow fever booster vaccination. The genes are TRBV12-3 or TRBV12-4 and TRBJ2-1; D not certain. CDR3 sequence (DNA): TGTGCCAGCAGTTTACTCCTCTCCTACAATGAGCAGTTCTTC. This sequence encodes CASSLLLSYNEQFF.